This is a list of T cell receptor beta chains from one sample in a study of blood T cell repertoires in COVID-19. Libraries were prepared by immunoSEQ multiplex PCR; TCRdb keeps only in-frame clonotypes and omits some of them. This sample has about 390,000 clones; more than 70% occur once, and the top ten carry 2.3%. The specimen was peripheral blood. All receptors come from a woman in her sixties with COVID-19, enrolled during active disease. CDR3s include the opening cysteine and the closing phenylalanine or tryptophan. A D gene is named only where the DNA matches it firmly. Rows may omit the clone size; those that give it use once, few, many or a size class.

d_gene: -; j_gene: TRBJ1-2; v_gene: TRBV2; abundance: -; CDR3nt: TGTGCCAGCAGTCCTCAGGGTGTTAACTATGGCTACACCTTC; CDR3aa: CASSPQGVNYGYTF
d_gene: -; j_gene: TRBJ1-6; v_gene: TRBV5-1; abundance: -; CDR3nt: TGCGCCAGCAGCTTTCGGGCTCAGGGCTCCTATAATTCACCCCTCCACTTT; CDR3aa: CASSFRAQGSYNSPLHF
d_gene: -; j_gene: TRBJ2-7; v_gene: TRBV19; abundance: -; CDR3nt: TGTGCCAGTAGTGATTTCGGACAGCAGGGCGAGCAGTACTTC; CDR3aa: CASSDFGQQGEQYF
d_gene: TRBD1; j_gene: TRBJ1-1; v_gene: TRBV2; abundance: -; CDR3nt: TGTGCCAGCAGTTCCACAGGGGGCGCGACTACTGAAGCTTTCTTT; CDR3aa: CASSSTGGATTEAFF
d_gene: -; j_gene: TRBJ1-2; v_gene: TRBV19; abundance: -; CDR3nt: TGTGCCAGTAGTATTAGCCTGCAGGGGTCCTATGGCTACACCTTC; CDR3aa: CASSISLQGSYGYTF
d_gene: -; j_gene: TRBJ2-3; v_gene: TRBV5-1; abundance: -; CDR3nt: TGCGCCAGCAGCTTGGACGGAGGGGGCACAGATACGCAGTATTTT; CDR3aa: CASSLDGGGTDTQYF
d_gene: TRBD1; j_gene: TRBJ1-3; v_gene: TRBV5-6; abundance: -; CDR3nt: TGTGCCAGCAGCTATGGACAGGGTTTAGCTGGAAACACCATATATTTT; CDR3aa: CASSYGQGLAGNTIYF
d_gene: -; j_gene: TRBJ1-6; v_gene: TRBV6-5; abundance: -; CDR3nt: TGTGCCAGCCGGAGCTCCTATAATTCACCCCTCCACTTT; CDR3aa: CASRSSYNSPLHF
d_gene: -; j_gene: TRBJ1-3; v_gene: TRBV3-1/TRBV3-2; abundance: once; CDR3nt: TGTGCCAGCAAGGGGCGCGGTGGAAACACCATATATTTT; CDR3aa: CASKGRGGNTIYF
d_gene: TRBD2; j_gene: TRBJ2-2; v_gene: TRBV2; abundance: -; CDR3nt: TGTGCCAGCAGTACCCGACTAGCGGGGAACACCGGGGAGCTGTTTTTT; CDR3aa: CASSTRLAGNTGELFF
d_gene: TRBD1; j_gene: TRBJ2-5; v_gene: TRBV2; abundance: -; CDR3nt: TGTGCCAGCAGTACGCACAGGGGGCGAGTGGCTGAGACCCAGTACTTC; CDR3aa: CASSTHRGRVAETQYF
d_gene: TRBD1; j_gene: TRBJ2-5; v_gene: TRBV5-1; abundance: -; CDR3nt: TGCGCCAGCAGCTTGGTAGGGGGCGCTTTGGGTTTGGAGACCCAGTACTTC; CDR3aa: CASSLVGGALGLETQYF
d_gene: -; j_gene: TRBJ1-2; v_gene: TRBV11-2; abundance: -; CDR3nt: TGTGCCAGCAGCCCAGACCGGGGCTATGGCTACACCTTC; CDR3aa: CASSPDRGYGYTF
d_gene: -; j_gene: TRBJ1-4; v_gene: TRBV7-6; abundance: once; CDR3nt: TGTGCCAGCAGCTTAGGGCCTGGCAGGGTCGCGACTAATGAAAAACTGTTTTTT; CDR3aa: CASSLGPGRVATNEKLFF
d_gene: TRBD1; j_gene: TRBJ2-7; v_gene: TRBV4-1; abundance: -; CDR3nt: TGCGCCAGCAGCCGAGATACAGGGGGCTCCTACGAGCAGTACTTC; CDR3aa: CASSRDTGGSYEQYF
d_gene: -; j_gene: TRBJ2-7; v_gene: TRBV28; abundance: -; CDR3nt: TGTGCCAGCAGTTTCCAAGGGGGTTTGGGGGAGCAGTACTTC; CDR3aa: CASSFQGGLGEQYF
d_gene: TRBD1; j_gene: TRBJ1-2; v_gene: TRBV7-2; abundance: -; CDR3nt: TGTGCCAGCAGCCACGGGGACAGAGTATACTATGGCTACACCTTC; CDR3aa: CASSHGDRVYYGYTF
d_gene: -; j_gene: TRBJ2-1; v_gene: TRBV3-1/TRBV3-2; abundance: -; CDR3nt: TGTGCCAGCAGTCTCGGCGGCAAACCCTACAATGAGCAGTTCTTC; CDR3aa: CASSLGGKPYNEQFF
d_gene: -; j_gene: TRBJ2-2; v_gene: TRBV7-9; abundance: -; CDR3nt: TGTGCCAGCAGCCCCCCCTTCGTGGGGGAGCTGTTTTTT; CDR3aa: CASSPPFVGELFF
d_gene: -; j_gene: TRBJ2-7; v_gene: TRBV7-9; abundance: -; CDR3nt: TGTGCCAGCAGCCCCTGGACCCGGGAAGGCTACGAGCAGTACTTC; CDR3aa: CASSPWTREGYEQYF
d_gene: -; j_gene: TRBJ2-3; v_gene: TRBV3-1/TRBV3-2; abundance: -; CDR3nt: TGTGCCAGCAGCCTTAGCTGGGTAAGAACAGATACGCAGTATTTT; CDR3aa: CASSLSWVRTDTQYF
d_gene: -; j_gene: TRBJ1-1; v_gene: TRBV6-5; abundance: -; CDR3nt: TGTGCCAGCAGTTACTCGATAGGTGGGGGAGGCACTGAAGCTTTCTTT; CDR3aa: CASSYSIGGGGTEAFF
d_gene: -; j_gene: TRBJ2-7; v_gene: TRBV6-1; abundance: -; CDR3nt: TGTGCCAGCAGTGTTTACGGCGGGACAGAACGTGACGAGCAGTACTTC; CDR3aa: CASSVYGGTERDEQYF
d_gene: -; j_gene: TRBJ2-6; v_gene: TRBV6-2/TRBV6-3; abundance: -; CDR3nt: TGTGCCAGCAGTTACCGAGGGACTGGGGCCAACGTCCTGACTTTC; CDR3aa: CASSYRGTGANVLTF
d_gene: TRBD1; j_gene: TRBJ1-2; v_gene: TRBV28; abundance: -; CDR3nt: TGTGCCAGCAGTTGGACAGGAGGTAACTATGGCTACACCTTC; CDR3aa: CASSWTGGNYGYTF
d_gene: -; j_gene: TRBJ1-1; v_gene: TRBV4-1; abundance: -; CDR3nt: TGCGCCAGCAGCCATAATATCGGGGTGAACACTGAAGCTTTCTTT; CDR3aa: CASSHNIGVNTEAFF
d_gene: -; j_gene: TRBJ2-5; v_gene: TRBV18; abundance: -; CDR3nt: TGTGCCAGCTCACCCCGGACAATCCAAGAGACCCAGTACTTC; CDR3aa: CASSPRTIQETQYF
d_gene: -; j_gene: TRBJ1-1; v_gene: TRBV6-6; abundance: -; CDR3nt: TGTGCCAGCAGTTACTCCAGCCAGGGTGGAGACACTGAAGCTTTCTTT; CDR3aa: CASSYSSQGGDTEAFF
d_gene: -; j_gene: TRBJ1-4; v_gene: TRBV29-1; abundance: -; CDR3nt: TGCAGCGTCGCGGGACGGGATAATGAAAAACTGTTTTTT; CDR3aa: CSVAGRDNEKLFF
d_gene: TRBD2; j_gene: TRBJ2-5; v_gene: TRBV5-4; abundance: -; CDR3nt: TGTGCCAGCAGCTTGGGAGGACTAGCGGGGACTAAAGAGACCCAGTACTTC; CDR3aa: CASSLGGLAGTKETQYF
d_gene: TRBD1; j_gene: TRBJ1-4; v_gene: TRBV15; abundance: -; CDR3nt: TGTGCCACCAGCACCCGGGACAGGACTAATGAAAAACTGTTTTTT; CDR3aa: CATSTRDRTNEKLFF
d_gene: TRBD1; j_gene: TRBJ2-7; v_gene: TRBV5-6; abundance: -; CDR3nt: TGTGCCAGCAGCTTGGCCGGGACAGGGGTCTACGAGCAGTACTTC; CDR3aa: CASSLAGTGVYEQYF
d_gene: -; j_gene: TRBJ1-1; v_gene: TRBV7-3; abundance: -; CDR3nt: TGTGCCAGCAGCTCGCCCGGGACATCTGAAGCTTTCTTT; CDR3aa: CASSSPGTSEAFF
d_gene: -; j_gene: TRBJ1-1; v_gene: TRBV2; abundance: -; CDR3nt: TGTGCCAGCAGCCTTAGTGGGGGGTCTGAAGCTTTCTTT; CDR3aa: CASSLSGGSEAFF
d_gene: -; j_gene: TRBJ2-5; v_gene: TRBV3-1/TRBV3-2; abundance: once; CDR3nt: TGTGCCAGCAGCCAAGCCCCAGGGGCCGAGACCCAGTACTTC; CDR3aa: CASSQAPGAETQYF
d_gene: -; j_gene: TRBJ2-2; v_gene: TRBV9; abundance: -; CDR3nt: TGTGCCAGCACCTCGGGACTCCTCCTCGGCGGGGAGCTGTTTTTT; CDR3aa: CASTSGLLLGGELFF
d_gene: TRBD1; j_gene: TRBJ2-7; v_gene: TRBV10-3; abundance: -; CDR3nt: TGTGCCATCAGCGAGACAGGGTTCTCCACCTACGAGCAGTACTTC; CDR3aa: CAISETGFSTYEQYF
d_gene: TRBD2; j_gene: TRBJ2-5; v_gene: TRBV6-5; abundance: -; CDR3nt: TGTGCCAGCAGTACCCCGGGACTAGAGCAAGAGACCCAGTACTTC; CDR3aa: CASSTPGLEQETQYF
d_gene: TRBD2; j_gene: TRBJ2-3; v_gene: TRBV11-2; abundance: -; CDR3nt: TGTGCCAGCAGCTTAGTAGCGGGGGGGTTCCCAGATACGCAGTATTTT; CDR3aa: CASSLVAGGFPDTQYF
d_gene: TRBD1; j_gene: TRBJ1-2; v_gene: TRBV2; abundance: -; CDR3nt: TGTGCCAGCAACGCGGACAGGGCTCCGTATGGCTACACCTTC; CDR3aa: CASNADRAPYGYTF
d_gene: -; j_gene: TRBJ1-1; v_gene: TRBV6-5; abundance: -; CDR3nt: TGTGCCAGCAATCAGGGCTCGGACACTGAAGCTTTCTTT; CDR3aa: CASNQGSDTEAFF
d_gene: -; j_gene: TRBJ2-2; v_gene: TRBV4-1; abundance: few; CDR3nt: TGCGCCAGCAGCCTTACCGGCGTCGGGGGCACCGGGGAGCTGTTTTTT; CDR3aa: CASSLTGVGGTGELFF
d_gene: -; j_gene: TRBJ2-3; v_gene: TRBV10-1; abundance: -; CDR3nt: TGCGCCAGCAGTGAGTTAAGCACAGATACGCAGTATTTT; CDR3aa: CASSELSTDTQYF
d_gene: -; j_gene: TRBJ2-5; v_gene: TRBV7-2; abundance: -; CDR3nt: TGTGCCAGCAGCCAAAGCGAGACCCAGTACTTC; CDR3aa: CASSQSETQYF